These 13 T cell receptor beta chains were all obtained from the same sample, sequenced in a study of T cell changes during pregnancy in multiple sclerosis. The data were produced by immunoSEQ multiplex PCR, yet TCRdb's version contains in-frame clones alone and is incomplete. Seen here are about 17,000 clones, about four fifths observed once, and the top ten hold 15% to 20%. The sequenced sample was CD8+ T cells from peripheral blood mononuclear cells, obtained in the third trimester of pregnancy. All receptors derive from a female donor in good health, enrolled as a control in a pregnancy study.

The chain is built from TRBV15 and TRBJ1-5, with D perhaps matching TRBD1 (6 bases). The V end was cut by 5 bases, the J end by 1 base, with 15 bases between. Germline-derived CDR1 and CDR2 are LNHNV and YYDKDF (reference sequence). This CDR3 region has 16 residues. The CDR3 region has the DNA TGTGCCACCAGCTCCCGAGGGGGTCTAAGCAATCAGCCCCAGCATTTT. It encodes CATSSRGGLSNQPQHF.

This clone was recorded only once. The chain links TRBV7-9 to TRBJ2-1, with a possible D match to TRBD2 (5 bases). V dropped 7 bases and J dropped 0 bases, with 13 bases sitting between them. In germline, CDR1 is SEHNR, CDR2 FQNEAQ (reference sequence). This CDR3 region has 15 residues. This CDR3 is CASISGMSSYNEQFF. In DNA form, the CDR3 reads TGTGCCAGCATAAGCGGTATGAGCTCCTACAATGAGCAGTTCTTC.

The V gene is TRBV25-1, the J gene TRBJ2-7, with TRBD1 matching 10 bases. J lost 6 bases, V lost 10 bases, and 12 bases had no gene match. Looked up from germline, CDR1 is MGHDK and CDR2 is SYGVNS. The CDR3 has 14 amino acids. CDR3 amino acids: CATSLARDRGEQYF. DNA of the CDR3: TGTGCCACATCCCTGGCCCGGGACAGGGGCGAGCAGTACTTC.

The chain uses TRBV12-5 and TRBJ2-2; D perhaps matches TRBD2 (6 bases). Trimming left V 0 bases short and J 6 bases short, with 20 bases between. Germline CDR1 LGHNT, CDR2 FRNRAP. This CDR3 is 18 amino acids long. The chain's CDR3 is CASGLVVWDREYPGELFF. In DNA form, the CDR3 reads TGTGCTAGTGGTTTGGTAGTTTGGGACCGGGAGTATCCCGGGGAGCTGTTTTTT.

This clone was counted only a few times. The gene calls are TRBV6-4 and TRBJ2-1; 9 bases map to TRBD1. The germline CDR1 and CDR2 sequences are MRHNA and SNTAGT. The V and J ends lost 2 bases and 5 bases, in that order; junction bases with no gene match: 4. CDR3 length: 15 residues. CDR3 residues: CASSDRRTGDNEQFF. Here the CDR3 DNA reads TGTGCCAGCAGTGACCGTCGGACAGGGGACAATGAGCAGTTCTTC.

In this sample, this clone turned up a few times. V gene TRBV27 combines with J gene TRBJ1-2, with D unclear. The CDR3 is made up of 12 amino acids. V dropped 7 bases and J dropped 4 bases, with 10 bases sitting between them. Germline V gene lookup returns CDR1 MNHEY and CDR2 SMNVEV (reference sequence). This chain's CDR3 is CASKSGFYGYTF. DNA of the CDR3: TGTGCCAGCAAATCGGGGTTCTATGGCTACACCTTC.

This rearrangement joins TRBV16 to TRBJ2-7, with D tentatively TRBD2 (6 bases). Germline V gene lookup returns CDR1 KGHSY and CDR2 FQNENV. The CDR3 is 14 residues long. With 2 bases removed from V and 3 bases from J, the gap between germline ends came to 11 bases. The CDR3 nucleotides read TGTGCCAGCAGCCAAGTTGGAGGGGACTACGAGCAGTACTTC. Encoded protein: CASSQVGGDYEQYF.

The V and J genes are TRBV28 and TRBJ2-7; D possibly corresponds to TRBD1 (6 bases). Germline-derived CDR1 and CDR2 are MDHEN and SYDVKM. V lost 3 bases and J 7 bases, leaving 13 bases between the germline ends. The CDR3 sequence is 13 residues long. The CDR3 DNA reads as TGTGCCAGCAGTTTCCGCGGACAGAGGGAGCAGTACTTC. Its protein product is CASSFRGQREQYF.

This clone is a singleton in its sample. The chain employs TRBV27 and TRBJ2-7, with 8 bases identical to TRBD2. J gave up 3 bases and V 6 bases, and 7 bases lay outside the gene matches. CDR1 is MNHEY and CDR2 is SMNVEV in the germline V gene (reference sequence). The CDR3 totals 14 residues. CDR3: CASRLTSANYEQYF. The CDR3 DNA reads TGTGCCAGCAGGTTGACTAGCGCGAACTACGAGCAGTACTTC.

This chain joins TRBV6-1 and TRBJ1-5, with D uncertain. With 7 bases removed from V and 0 bases from J, the gap between germline ends came to 13 bases. Germline V gene sequence: CDR1 MNHNS, CDR2 SASEGT. The length of the CDR3 is 15 residues. The CDR3 spells CASKQDGNSNQPQHF. CDR3 DNA: TGTGCCAGCAAGCAGGACGGGAATAGCAATCAGCCCCAGCATTTT.

This rearrangement joins TRBV2 to TRBJ1-2; the match to TRBD1 covers 9 bases. The junction had 3 bases not matched to a gene; V was cut back by 1 base and J by 6 bases. This CDR3 is 14 amino acids long. CDR1 and CDR2 from the germline V gene are SNHLY and FYNNEI. The CDR3 DNA reads TGTGCCAGCAGTGAAGGGACAGGGGTGGATGGCTACACCTTC. Its protein product is CASSEGTGVDGYTF.

The genes are TRBV19 and TRBJ2-7; the D is unclear. The CDR3 is 17 residues long. Germline loops: CDR1 LNHDA, CDR2 SQIVND (reference sequence). V shed 0 bases and J shed 0 bases, with 15 bases lying between them. The chain's CDR3 is CASSIEAPGFHSYEQYF. In nucleotides, the CDR3 is TGTGCCAGTAGTATAGAGGCACCAGGTTTCCACTCCTACGAGCAGTACTTC.

V usage is TRBV5-6 and J usage is TRBJ2-3; tentatively, D is TRBD2 (6 bases). The germline V gene encodes CDR1 SGHDT and CDR2 YYEEEE. V was trimmed by 3 bases and J by 2 bases, leaving 16 bases between them. The CDR3 has 16 residues. The CDR3 DNA sequence: TGTGCCAGCAGCTGGATTGCGGGGACCCCCACAGATACGCAGTATTTT. This gives the protein CASSWIAGTPTDTQYF. Supplemented by reference TRBV5-6 and TRBJ2-3, the full variable domain reads DAGVTQSPTHLIKTRGQQVTLRCSPKSGHDTVSWYQQALGQGPQFIFQYYEEEERQRGNFPDRFSGHQFPNYSSELNVNALLLGDSALYLCASSWIAGTPTDTQYFGPGTRLTVL.